This entry features one T cell receptor (beta chain) sequence. The data were taken from a study of blood T cells in healthy people across ages. PCR was performed a second time for about 7 to 11 cycles using a sample-barcoded 5' primer and a J-beta primer mix. TCRdb ran MiXCR on the 5' RACE reads and lists one entry per CDR3 protein. This table has 1.8 million or so distinct CDR3 sequences, 30% to 40% appearing once. The V gene lost 0 bases and the J gene lost 2 bases, with 15 bases spanning the gap. The CDR3 runs to 16 residues. Germline CDR1 reads SGDLS; CDR2 reads YYNGEE. Sequences were obtained from blood. The chain combines TRBV9 with TRBJ2-7, with TRBD2 as a possible D gene (6 bases). The sequence was collected from a human donor in good health. This chain's CDR3 is CASSVAAAGRPYEQYF. In DNA, the CDR3 is TGTGCCAGCAGCGTAGCCGCCGCGGGGCGACCCTACGAGCAGTACTTC.